Presented here are 23 T cell receptor beta chains from one specimen sequenced in a study of OX40 agonist ivuxolimab in advanced cancers. Method: immunoSEQ multiplex PCR; TCRdb's copy keeps in-frame clones and lacks some. The sample shows more than 15,000 clones, less than 80% of them seen only once. The sequences come from CD4+ or CD8+ T cells sorted from blood, collected in a trial of the OX40 agonist ivuxolimab. These receptors were obtained from an adult with an advanced solid tumor such as melanoma, head and neck, liver or kidney cancer.

V and J are TRBV2 and TRBJ1-6; 8 bases align to TRBD1. V dropped 6 bases and J dropped 10; count of bases not matched to a gene: 8. The germline gives CDR1 SNHLY, CDR2 FYNNEI. The CDR3 runs to 14 residues. The CDR3 DNA is TGTGCCAGCAGAGATATACAGGGGGAATCACCCCTCCACTTT. Translated: CASRDIQGESPLHF.

This chain joins TRBV5-5 and TRBJ1-1; tentatively, D is TRBD1 (6 bases). Germline loops: CDR1 SGHKS, CDR2 YYEKEE (reference sequence). V lost 1 base and J 1 base, leaving 17 bases between the germline ends. The CDR3 extends over 17 amino acids. The CDR3 protein is CASSLIPGGSGNTEAFF. The CDR3 bases are TGTGCCAGCAGCTTGATCCCGGGGGGCTCGGGGAACACTGAAGCTTTCTTT.

V and J are TRBV28 and TRBJ1-2; D is possibly TRBD1 (6 bases). From germline, CDR1 is MDHEN and CDR2 SYDVKM. With 3 bases removed from V and 3 bases from J, the gap between germline ends came to 17 bases. The length of the CDR3 is 16 residues. The CDR3: CASSFSPTGAHYGYTF. The CDR3 nucleotides read TGTGCCAGCAGTTTTTCCCCCACGGGGGCCCACTATGGCTACACCTTC.

This chain links TRBV14 with TRBJ1-2; possible D gene TRBD1, 6 bases. The CDR3 is 16 amino acids. Germline loops: CDR1 SGHDN, CDR2 FVKESK. V shed 4 bases and J shed 7 bases, with 22 bases lying between them. The CDR3 sequence is CASSLSRDWGRSGYTF. The CDR3 bases are TGTGCCAGCAGCCTATCCCGGGATTGGGGGCGCAGTGGCTACACCTTC.

This clone has more than one count but fewer than ten. This chain connects TRBV6-5 to TRBJ1-2, with D perhaps matching TRBD1 (5 bases). The germline V gene has CDR1 MNHEY and CDR2 SVGAGI. The length of the CDR3 is 15 residues. The V end lost 2 bases, the J end lost 4 bases, and 14 bases lay between the germline ends. CDR3 amino acids: CASSYDGGLFYGYTF. DNA for the CDR3: TGTGCCAGCAGTTACGACGGGGGACTGTTCTATGGCTACACCTTC.

The chain is built from TRBV28 and TRBJ2-3; D may be TRBD2 (5 bases). With 6 bases removed from V and 6 bases from J, the gap between germline ends came to 16 bases. Germline CDR1 is MDHEN and CDR2 is SYDVKM. The CDR3 loop spans 14 amino acids. DNA of the CDR3: TGTGCCAGCAGCTTGGACTCTACGAGGGATACGCAGTATTTT. Protein: CASSLDSTRDTQYF.

The V and J genes are TRBV7-9 and TRBJ2-3; D gene ambiguous. The CDR3 length is 19 residues. Trimming took off 6 bases at V and 4 bases at J, with 29 bases between the two ends. The germline V gene has CDR1 SEHNR and CDR2 FQNEAQ (reference sequence). CDR3 nucleotides: TGTGCCAGCAGACCCAAACAAACCCGGACGGATCCGCGGTCAGATACGCAGTATTTT. This encodes CASRPKQTRTDPRSDTQYF.

The chain is built from TRBV6-5 and TRBJ2-5; D might be TRBD1 (6 bases). In germline, CDR1 is MNHEY, CDR2 SVGAGI. This CDR3 spans 16 amino acids. With 0 bases removed from V and 2 bases from J, the gap between germline ends came to 13 bases. CDR3 protein: CASSYSTGPVQETQYF. The CDR3 DNA follows: TGTGCCAGCAGTTACTCGACAGGCCCCGTACAAGAGACCCAGTACTTC.

V gene TRBV15 combines with J gene TRBJ1-4, with a tentative D call TRBD1 (5 bases). The CDR3 is 14 amino acids. V lost 7 bases and J lost 8, with 17 bases in between. Germline CDR1 is LNHNV and CDR2 is YYDKDF (reference sequence). CDR3 protein: CATKVPGRTEKLFF. In DNA form, the CDR3 reads TGTGCCACCAAAGTCCCAGGGCGGACGGAAAAACTGTTTTTT. The entire variable domain, with the rest obtained from reference TRBV15 and TRBJ1-4, is as follows: DAMVIQNPRYQVTQFGKPVTLSCSQTLNHNVMYWYQQKSSQAPKLLFHYYDKDFNNEADTPDNFQSRRPNTSFCFLDIRSPGLGDTAMYLCATKVPGRTEKLFFGSGTQLSVL.

The chain has TRBV19 and TRBJ2-1; 10 nucleotides line up with TRBD2. CDR3 length equals 14 residues. Trimming removed 3 bases from V and 6 bases from J; junction bases left unmatched: 2. Germline CDR1 reads LNHDA; CDR2 reads SQIVND (reference sequence). CDR3 region: CASSISGGFNEQFF. The CDR3 DNA follows: TGTGCCAGTAGTATTAGCGGGGGGTTCAATGAGCAGTTCTTC. The whole variable domain, remainder taken from reference TRBV19 and TRBJ2-1, is DGGITQSPKYLFRKEGQNVTLSCEQNLNHDAMYWYRQDPGQGLRLIYYSQIVNDFQKGDIAEGYSVSREKKESFPLTVTSAQKNPTAFYLCASSISGGFNEQFFGPGTRLTVL.

This chain uses TRBV15 with TRBJ2-2; the match to TRBD2 covers 9 bases. V lost 4 bases to trimming and J lost 6 bases; unmatched junction nucleotides: 9. The CDR3 sequence is 16 residues long. Germline assignment: CDR1 LNHNV and CDR2 YYDKDF (reference sequence). CDR3 in amino acids: CATSKTREGGSGELFF. CDR3 coding DNA: TGTGCCACCAGCAAAACGCGGGAGGGCGGGTCCGGGGAGCTGTTTTTT.

The rearrangement joins TRBV5-4 to TRBJ1-6, with D possibly matching TRBD1 (5 bases). Germline assignment: CDR1 SGHNT and CDR2 YYREEE (reference sequence). The V and J ends lost 2 bases and 6 bases respectively, with 9 bases between them. There are 14 residues in the CDR3. As DNA, the CDR3 is TGTGCCAGCAGCTTAGGGGCTATTAATTCACCCCTCCACTTT. This encodes CASSLGAINSPLHF.

This chain connects TRBV4-1 to TRBJ2-1, with 9 nucleotides matching TRBD2. The length of the CDR3 is 15 residues. CDR1 is MGHRA, CDR2 YSYEKL, per germline. V lost 5 bases, J lost 5 bases, and 7 bases stayed unmatched. CDR3 DNA sequence: TGCGCCAGCAGCTACTTGCGGGAGGGTAACAATGAGCAGTTCTTC. It is translated as CASSYLREGNNEQFF.

The rearrangement links TRBV19 to TRBJ2-5, with 12 bases identical to TRBD1. Matching the DNA end better, TRBJ2-7 makes the J call doubtful. This CDR3 has 15 residues. Germline V gives CDR1 LNHDA, CDR2 SQIVND (reference sequence). The CDR3 loop reads CASSLGQGASYEQYF. As DNA, the CDR3 is TGTGCCAGTAGCCTGGGACAGGGGGCTTCCTACGAGCAGTACTTC.

This clone was detected once. The V gene is TRBV7-9, the J gene TRBJ2-7; 7 positions agree with TRBD1. The CDR3 length is 16 residues. V lost 4 bases and J lost 3; bases outside the gene matches: 12. Germline values: CDR1 SEHNR, CDR2 FQNEAQ (reference sequence). The CDR3 coding sequence is TGTGCCAGCAGCTCATTAGTCCGGACAGGAGTCTACGAGCAGTACTTC. Encoded protein: CASSSLVRTGVYEQYF.

The chain has TRBV28 and TRBJ2-1, with unresolved D. This CDR3 spans 16 amino acids. The germline V and J ends were trimmed by 4 bases and 7 bases, with 20 bases remaining between them. Looked up from germline, CDR1 is MDHEN and CDR2 is SYDVKM. CDR3 in DNA: TGTGCCAGCAGTTCTCCAGACGCCCCTAGGTGGAATGAGCAGTTCTTC. Translated: CASSSPDAPRWNEQFF.

About this clone: Relative to the germline gene, one junction end is altered; a read error may explain this. V and J are TRBV4-3 and TRBJ2-5, with D tentatively TRBD1 (6 bases). CDR1 is LGHNA and CDR2 is YSLEER in the germline V gene. This CDR3 has 16 amino acids. The CDR3 here is CASSQGQKYLQETQYF. The CDR3 DNA reads as TGCGCCAGCAGTCAAGGACAGAAGTACCTCCAAGAGACCCAGTACTTC.

The V gene is TRBV30, the J gene TRBJ1-1; D gene ambiguous. V was trimmed by 1 base and J by 1 base, leaving 10 bases between them. Germline V gene sequence: CDR1 GTSNPN, CDR2 SVGIG (reference sequence). The CDR3 sequence is 14 residues long. The CDR3 reads CAWSEGRRNTEAFF. The CDR3 nucleotides read TGTGCCTGGAGTGAAGGCAGGAGGAACACTGAAGCTTTCTTT.

This clone was found a few times. This rearrangement joins TRBV28 to TRBJ2-3; TRBD2 aligns across 12 bases. This CDR3 spans 18 amino acids. The trim removed 1 base at V and 2 bases at J, leaving 7 bases unmatched. Germline loops: CDR1 MDHEN, CDR2 SYDVKM. In DNA form, the CDR3 reads TGTGCCAGCAGTTTATTCTCTAGCGGGGGGGCGGTCACAGATACGCAGTATTTT. It yields the protein CASSLFSSGGAVTDTQYF.

The genes are TRBV27 and TRBJ2-1; 10 positions match TRBD2. The CDR3 covers 16 residues. The V gene end was trimmed by 1 base and the J gene end by 5 bases; junction bases not matched to a gene: 5. Germline V CDR1 and CDR2: MNHEY, SMNVEV (reference sequence). CDR3 coding DNA: TGTGCCAGCAGTTTATTCCTAACTAGCGGGAACAATGAGCAGTTCTTC. This translates into CASSLFLTSGNNEQFF.

J is TRBJ2-1 and V is TRBV11-2; no reliable D call. Germline values: CDR1 SGHAT, CDR2 FQNNGV. The CDR3 has 13 residues. V shed 0 bases and J shed 6 bases, with 6 bases lying between them. CDR3 sequence (DNA): TGTGCCAGCAGCTTAGAGGTTGTCAATGAGCAGTTCTTC. It yields the protein CASSLEVVNEQFF.

This clone is labeled as medium-sized. The same CDR3 also results from other DNA sequences found in this sample. The chain is built from TRBV5-4 and TRBJ2-7; 9 bases fit TRBD1. Germline CDR1 and CDR2: SGHNT and YYREEE (reference sequence). The CDR3 is made up of 15 amino acids. V shed 3 bases and J 4 bases; nucleotides not matched to a gene: 8. DNA for the CDR3: TGTGCCAGCAGCTCACCGGGACAGGGCCTGTACGAGCAGTACTTC. Protein sequence: CASSSPGQGLYEQYF.

The chain has TRBV2 and TRBJ1-1, with a tentative D call TRBD1 (6 bases). Germline V gene data show CDR1 as SNHLY and CDR2 as FYNNEI. The CDR3 runs 14 residues. V lost 2 bases, J lost 5 bases, and 12 bases lay in between. Here the CDR3 reads CASSERGARTEAFF. The CDR3 DNA sequence: TGTGCCAGCAGTGAAAGGGGGGCGCGGACTGAAGCTTTCTTT.